The 17 T cell receptor beta chains in this list originate from one sample, sequenced in a study of TIL therapy for anti-PD-1-resistant metastatic lung cancer. Time point noted: pre-treatment sample, taken before nivolumab and TIL therapy. The libraries were made with immunoSEQ v3. Using immunoSEQ multiplex PCR, the repertoire was profiled, and TCRdb retains in-frame clones only, with some absent. The repertoire holds 50,000 to 65,000 clones, about 69% seen once, with around 6.1% in the top ten. The sample was blood, taken at baseline. The source is a person aged 30 to 80 with non-small cell lung cancer.

The rearrangement joins TRBV5-4 to TRBJ2-5, with D uncertain. The CDR3 spans 14 residues. V was trimmed by 3 bases and J by 1 base, leaving 10 bases between them. In germline, CDR1 is SGHNT, CDR2 YYREEE (reference sequence). CDR3 nucleotide sequence: TGTGCCAGCAGCTCCGAGCTTCTCCAAGAGACCCAGTACTTC. Protein sequence: CASSSELLQETQYF.

Here the CDR3 reads CASSLPLVSVGSYEQYF. The CDR3 DNA reads TGTGCCAGCAGTTTACCTTTAGTCAGCGTGGGTTCCTACGAGCAGTACTTC. The gene calls are TRBV28 and TRBJ2-7; D remains ambiguous. This CDR3 contains 17 residues. Trimming pared 2 bases from V and 1 base from J, leaving 18 bases between. The V gene's germline CDR1 is MDHEN and CDR2 SYDVKM.

V and J are TRBV11-3 and TRBJ2-7; 12 bases align to TRBD2. There are 14 residues in the CDR3. The germline V gene has CDR1 SGHNT and CDR2 YENEEA. With 5 bases clipped from V and 2 bases from J, the junction kept 1 base outside the gene matches. The CDR3 spells CASSGLAGTYEQYF. The CDR3 DNA reads as TGTGCCAGCAGCGGACTAGCGGGGACCTACGAGCAGTACTTC.

CDR3 amino acids: CASSQDQRDTQYF. CDR3 in DNA: TGCGCCAGCAGCCAAGATCAGCGAGATACGCAGTATTTT. The chain links TRBV4-1 to TRBJ2-3; unclear D gene. Germline V CDR1 and CDR2: MGHRA, YSYEKL. The ends were cut back, 0 bases at V and 5 bases at J, with 6 bases in the middle. This CDR3 has 13 residues.

This sequence joins TRBV10-2 and TRBJ2-5; 7 positions match TRBD2. The CDR3 length is 14 residues. J gave up 4 bases and V 2 bases, and 4 bases lay outside the gene matches. Germline V gene data show CDR1 as WSHSY and CDR2 as SAAADI. The chain's CDR3 is CASSEGGLRETQYF. The CDR3 nucleotides read TGCGCCAGCAGTGAGGGGGGACTACGAGAGACCCAGTACTTC.

The gene calls are TRBV5-1 and TRBJ1-2; D remains ambiguous. The CDR3 contains 14 residues. V shed 5 bases and J shed 4 bases, with 15 bases lying between them. CDR1 is SGHRS, CDR2 YFSETQ, per germline. Here the CDR3 DNA reads TGCGCCAGCAGATCTAAAGAGGGCACCTATGGCTACACCTTC. Protein product: CASRSKEGTYGYTF.

V is TRBV25-1 and J is TRBJ2-5; 9 positions match TRBD2. This CDR3 has 18 amino acids. V lost 4 bases, J lost 0 bases, and 12 bases stayed unmatched. CDR1 MGHDK and CDR2 SYGVNS come from the germline V gene. Here the CDR3 DNA reads TGTGCCAGCAGTGGCAGCGGGAGGTCTGGGTTGTACCAAGAGACCCAGTACTTC. Translated: CASSGSGRSGLYQETQYF.

Written as DNA, the CDR3 is TGTGCCAGCAGTGACGGAGTTCTTCAAAACATTCAGTACTTC. Translation gives CASSDGVLQNIQYF. This rearrangement joins TRBV2 to TRBJ2-4; D unclear. The CDR3 spans 14 residues. Germline CDR1 reads SNHLY; CDR2 reads FYNNEI. V was shortened by 3 bases and J by 5 bases, with 11 bases between the two germline ends.

The CDR3 protein is CASSQRWSSGGLNEQFF. CDR3 DNA: TGTGCCAGCAGCCAAAGATGGTCTAGCGGGGGGTTAAATGAGCAGTTCTTC. The chain has TRBV14 and TRBJ2-1, with 11 bases that match TRBD2. Germline CDR1 and CDR2: SGHDN and FVKESK. The CDR3 has 17 residues. V dropped 2 bases and J dropped 7; count of bases not matched to a gene: 10.

V and J are TRBV11-2 and TRBJ2-2; D could derive from TRBD1 or TRBD2 (5 bases each). Trimming stripped 1 base from V and 5 bases from J, with 11 bases between. The CDR3 has 15 residues. Germline V gene data show CDR1 as SGHAT and CDR2 as FQNNGV. The CDR3 DNA reads as TGTGCCAGCAGCTTAGCGGGGCCGTTAACCGGGGAGCTGTTTTTT. Its protein product is CASSLAGPLTGELFF.

The chain joins TRBV2 to TRBJ2-5; D assignment may be TRBD1 or TRBD2 (5 bases each). V was cut by 7 bases and J by 3 bases, with 15 bases left in between. Germline values: CDR1 SNHLY, CDR2 FYNNEI. The CDR3 length is 14 residues. CDR3 region: CASTLNGGEETQYF. The CDR3 DNA is TGTGCCAGCACCTTGAATGGGGGTGAAGAGACCCAGTACTTC.

The chain has TRBV4-1 and TRBJ2-2; D is possibly TRBD1 (6 bases). This CDR3 spans 12 amino acids. V was shortened by 5 bases and J by 7 bases, with 8 bases between the two germline ends. CDR1 is MGHRA and CDR2 is YSYEKL in the germline V gene. CDR3 in DNA: TGCGCCAGCAGCGTAGGGGGCGGGGAGCTGTTTTTT. This encodes CASSVGGGELFF.

In this sample, this clone turned up a few times. The chain is built from TRBV5-1 and TRBJ1-1, with no clear D. CDR3 size: 12 residues. Between the trimmed V and J ends, which lost 4 bases and 8 bases, there was a span of 12 bases. Germline CDR1 is SGHRS and CDR2 is YFSETQ. CDR3 loop: CASSPARIEAFF. CDR3 in DNA: TGCGCCAGCAGCCCGGCCCGGATCGAAGCTTTCTTT. The full variable domain, its missing parts supplied by reference TRBV5-1 and TRBJ1-1, is KAGVTQTPRYLIKTRGQQVTLSCSPISGHRSVSWYQQTPGQGLQFLFEYFSETQRNKGNFPGRFSGRQFSNSRSEMNVSTLELGDSALYLCASSPARIEAFFGQGTRLTVV.

This rearrangement joins TRBV25-1 to TRBJ2-1, with 8 nucleotides matching TRBD2. The CDR3 has 17 residues. Trimming cost V 0 bases and J 4 bases; bases outside gene matches: 8. Germline-derived CDR1 and CDR2 are MGHDK and SYGVNS. The CDR3 here is CASSEYLAGTAYNEQFF. The CDR3 DNA reads TGTGCCAGCAGTGAATATCTAGCGGGCACCGCATACAATGAGCAGTTCTTC.

The sample holds many counts of this clone. The rearrangement joins TRBV28 to TRBJ2-7; D ambiguous. The V end was cut by 8 bases, the J end by 1 base, with 6 bases between. From germline, CDR1 is MDHEN and CDR2 SYDVKM. CDR3 length: 11 residues. The CDR3 nucleotides are TGTGCCAGCTGGGATTCCTACGAGCAGTACTTC. Its protein product is CASWDSYEQYF.

The V and J genes are TRBV6-1 and TRBJ2-1; 9 positions agree with TRBD2. V gave up 1 base and J gave up 8 bases; unmatched junction bases: 3. CDR1 MNHNS and CDR2 SASEGT come from the germline V gene. CDR3 length: 14 amino acids. CDR3 coding DNA: TGTGCCAGCAGTGAAGGTGGGACTAGCTATGAGCAGTTCTTC. Encoded protein: CASSEGGTSYEQFF.

This clone was detected only a few times. This chain connects TRBV6-5 to TRBJ1-2; D is uncertain. The CDR3 totals 15 residues. Trimming removed 2 bases at V and 5 bases at J, with 15 bases between. Germline CDR1 reads MNHEY; CDR2 reads SVGAGI. CDR3 sequence: CASSYALLAGYGYTF. CDR3 DNA: TGTGCCAGCAGTTACGCCCTACTAGCGGGTTATGGCTACACCTTC.